Listed here are 30 T cell receptor beta chains from one sample, sequenced in a study of vaccination effects on CD4 cells after COVID-19. What these receptors recognize is not known. Using immunoSEQ multiplex PCR, the repertoire was profiled, and TCRdb retains in-frame clones only, with some absent. The sample yields 50,000 to 60,000 clones, roughly 80% seen once. After more than 8 days in culture, the CD4+ T cells were isolated. Sequenced material: CD4+ T cells from PBMCs cultured without peptide, taken before COVID-19 vaccination. The receptors derive from a human donor who received a COVID-19 vaccine.

J is TRBJ2-1 and V is TRBV5-1, with 8 bases identical to TRBD2. Germline CDR1 SGHRS, CDR2 YFSETQ. The CDR3 totals 15 residues. The V and J ends lost 6 bases and 5 bases, in that order; junction bases with no gene match: 10. This chain's CDR3 is CASTKGAGGNNEQFF. CDR3 nucleotide sequence: TGCGCCAGCACCAAAGGGGCGGGGGGAAACAATGAGCAGTTCTTC.

This sequence joins TRBV2 and TRBJ2-2, with unresolved D. The CDR3 loop spans 13 amino acids. With 1 base removed from V and 1 base from J, the gap between germline ends came to 1 base. CDR1 and CDR2 (germline): SNHLY, FYNNEI. The CDR3 spells CASSEGNTGELFF. In DNA form, the CDR3 reads TGTGCCAGCAGTGAAGGGAACACCGGGGAGCTGTTTTTT.

The genes are TRBV3-1 (or the pseudogene TRBV3-2) and TRBJ2-1; D might be TRBD1 (6 bases). The CDR3 runs to 14 residues. Germline CDR1 LGHDT, CDR2 YNNKEL (reference sequence). V was cut by 0 bases and J by 4 bases, with 7 bases left in between. Written as DNA, the CDR3 is TGTGCCAGCAGCCAAGAGGGGACATACAATGAGCAGTTCTTC. Its translation: CASSQEGTYNEQFF.

The rearrangement uses TRBV4-3 and TRBJ1-3, with D unclear. The CDR3 is made up of 15 amino acids. Per the germline V gene, CDR1 is LGHNA and CDR2 is YSLEER. V lost 0 bases and J 1 base, leaving 7 bases between the germline ends. This chain's CDR3 is CASSQEGLSGNTIYF. CDR3 coding DNA: TGCGCCAGCAGCCAAGAGGGATTATCTGGAAACACCATATATTTT.

V usage is TRBV7-2 and J usage is TRBJ1-4; D is perhaps TRBD1 (5 bases). The CDR3 has 15 residues. Germline assignment: CDR1 SGHTA and CDR2 FQGNSA. Trimming removed 5 bases at V and 5 bases at J, with 15 bases between. CDR3 sequence (DNA): TGTGCCAGCAGCCTTATTAGGGGACCAAATGAAAAACTGTTTTTT. This encodes CASSLIRGPNEKLFF. The full variable domain, completed using reference TRBV7-2 and TRBJ1-4, is GAGVSQSPSNKVTEKGKDVELRCDPISGHTALYWYRQSLGQGLEFLIYFQGNSAPDKSGLPSDRFSAERTGGSVSTLTIQRTQQEDSAVYLCASSLIRGPNEKLFFGSGTQLSVL.

V is TRBV5-8 and J is TRBJ2-5, with TRBD2 matching 14 bases. The length of the CDR3 is 17 residues. V lost 4 bases to trimming and J lost 5 bases; unmatched junction nucleotides: 10. The V gene's germline CDR1 is SGHTS and CDR2 YDEGEE. CDR3 region: CASSPRLTSGGAETQYF. The CDR3 DNA reads as TGTGCCAGCAGCCCACGATTGACTAGCGGGGGGGCTGAGACCCAGTACTTC.

The J gene is TRBJ1-1, the V gene TRBV11-2; TRBD1 matches at 7 bases. The CDR3 is made up of 14 amino acids. Germline V gives CDR1 SGHAT, CDR2 FQNNGV. With V trimmed by 5 bases and J by 3 bases, 6 bases remained unmatched. The CDR3 coding sequence is TGTGCCAGCAGCAACAGGGGAACGGACACTGAAGCTTTCTTT. The encoded protein is CASSNRGTDTEAFF.

This clone was seen more than once but under ten times. This chain links TRBV5-3 with TRBJ1-1, with D uncertain. TRBV5-3 is identified as an open reading frame with a role that is uncertain. Trimming pared 0 bases from V and 1 base from J, leaving 4 bases between. The CDR3 extends over 13 amino acids. This chain's CDR3 is CARSLAANTEAFF. CDR3 coding DNA: TGTGCCAGAAGCTTGGCGGCGAACACTGAAGCTTTCTTT.

The chain joins TRBV2 to TRBJ1-2; 8 nucleotides align to TRBD1. CDR1 and CDR2 from the germline V gene are SNHLY and FYNNEI. With V trimmed by 6 bases and J by 8 bases, 14 bases remained unmatched. CDR3 size: 15 residues. In DNA, the CDR3 is TGTGCCAGCAGAGGACTCAGGACAGGGAACGGGGGCTACACCTTC. Protein product: CASRGLRTGNGGYTF.

This chain links TRBV27 with TRBJ2-1; 7 bases align to TRBD1. CDR1 and CDR2 (germline): MNHEY, SMNVEV (reference sequence). Losses at the gene ends were 6 bases for V and 8 bases for J; bases not matched to a gene: 16. This CDR3 is built from 16 residues. In DNA form, the CDR3 reads TGTGCCAGCAGCCTTAGACAGGGTTTATCTGGCGATGAGCAGTTCTTC. It codes for CASSLRQGLSGDEQFF.

The chain employs TRBV7-3 and TRBJ2-5; 10 nucleotides align to TRBD2. V trimming: 0 bases; J trimming: 3 bases; junction bases outside the gene matches: 10. CDR3 size: 18 residues. CDR1 is SGHTA and CDR2 is FQGTGA in the germline V gene. CDR3 amino acids: CASSLTPRGAGGEETQYF. DNA of the CDR3: TGTGCCAGCAGCTTAACCCCAAGGGGAGCGGGGGGGGAAGAGACCCAGTACTTC.

The chain recombines TRBV30 with TRBJ2-1, with 9 bases that match TRBD2. CDR1 and CDR2 from the germline V gene are GTSNPN and SVGIG (reference sequence). Losses at the gene ends were 0 bases for V and 3 bases for J; bases not matched to a gene: 0. This CDR3 contains 14 residues. The CDR3 is CAWSVTSGYNEQFF. The CDR3 bases are TGTGCCTGGAGTGTGACTAGCGGCTACAATGAGCAGTTCTTC.

V gene TRBV7-9 combines with J gene TRBJ1-2; weak D call: TRBD1 (5 bases). Germline CDR1 reads SEHNR; CDR2 reads FQNEAQ (reference sequence). Trimming shortened V by 0 bases and J by 8 bases, and 10 bases separated the two germline ends. The CDR3 contains 13 residues. The CDR3 DNA sequence: TGTGCCAGCAGCTTAGCGGGGGGTGGAGGCTACACCTTC. Amino acids: CASSLAGGGGYTF. The complete variable domain, with remaining parts taken from reference TRBV7-9 and TRBJ1-2, reads DTGVSQNPRHKITKRGQNVTFRCDPISEHNRLYWYRQTLGQGPEFLTYFQNEAQLEKSRLLSDRFSAERPKGSFSTLEIQRTEQGDSAMYLCASSLAGGGGYTFGSGTRLTVV.

A few counts support this clone. The genes are TRBV9 and TRBJ2-2; perhaps TRBD2 as D (6 bases). Trimming stripped 0 bases from V and 1 base from J, with 13 bases between. The CDR3 has 17 residues. Per the germline V gene, CDR1 is SGDLS and CDR2 is YYNGEE. In nucleotides, the CDR3 is TGTGCCAGCAGCGTAGACTTGCGGGGTAGGAACACCGGGGAGCTGTTTTTT. It translates to CASSVDLRGRNTGELFF.

The rearrangement links TRBV28 to TRBJ2-1; 9 bases line up with TRBD1. Germline CDR1 is MDHEN and CDR2 is SYDVKM. Trimming cost V 5 bases and J 4 bases; bases outside gene matches: 6. This CDR3 comprises 15 residues. The CDR3 DNA sequence: TGTGCCAGCAGTCCTCGACAGGGGGTTTACAATGAGCAGTTCTTC. Protein: CASSPRQGVYNEQFF.

The J gene is TRBJ1-6, the V gene TRBV6-5; D may be TRBD1 (5 bases). With 10 bases removed from V and 4 bases from J, the gap between germline ends came to 17 bases. CDR3 size: 15 residues. Germline-derived CDR1 and CDR2 are MNHEY and SVGAGI. The CDR3: CATDLDSLYNSPLHF. In DNA form, the CDR3 reads TGTGCCACCGATTTAGACAGTCTATATAATTCACCCCTCCACTTT.

The chain joins TRBV9 to TRBJ2-5; D is perhaps TRBD2 (5 bases). The ends were cut back, 2 bases at V and 7 bases at J, with 12 bases in the middle. This CDR3 has 13 amino acids. CDR1 SGDLS and CDR2 YYNGEE come from the germline V gene. The CDR3 sequence is CASSVGNVGTQYF. CDR3 DNA: TGTGCCAGCAGCGTCGGGAACGTGGGGACCCAGTACTTC.

The chain combines TRBV6-4 with TRBJ2-7; no clear D. CDR1 and CDR2 (germline): MRHNA, SNTAGT. CDR3 length: 15 residues. Trimming stripped 2 bases from V and 0 bases from J, with 11 bases between. The DNA of the CDR3 is TGTGCCAGCAGTGACAATTTGCAGAGCTCCTACGAGCAGTACGTC. Translating it yields CASSDNLQSSYEQYV.

The chain recombines TRBV5-1 with TRBJ2-5, with TRBD1 matching 7 bases. V lost 4 bases, J lost 5 bases, and 14 bases stayed unmatched. Germline values: CDR1 SGHRS, CDR2 YFSETQ. CDR3 length: 16 residues. CDR3 sequence (DNA): TGCGCCAGCAGCCCCTTACGTGACAGGGCTAGTGAGACCCAGTACTTC. Residues: CASSPLRDRASETQYF.

The genes are TRBV18 and TRBJ2-7; D gene unclear. The CDR3 spans 13 residues. Trimming cost V 3 bases and J 0 bases, with 6 bases left between them. Germline CDR1 and CDR2: KGHSH and LQKENI. The CDR3 loop reads CASSPRNSYEQYV. CDR3 in DNA: TGTGCCAGCTCACCCCGGAACTCCTACGAGCAGTACGTC.

The rearrangement uses TRBV7-8 and TRBJ1-2; D might be TRBD1 (5 bases). The CDR3 extends over 13 amino acids. Trimming stripped 5 bases from V and 2 bases from J, with 9 bases between. Germline V gene data show CDR1 as SGHVS and CDR2 as FQNEAQ. CDR3 DNA: TGTGCCAGCAGCCGGACACAGAACTATGGCTACACCTTC. This sequence encodes CASSRTQNYGYTF.

The chain combines TRBV29-1 with TRBJ1-2, with D unresolved. The germline V gene has CDR1 SQVTM and CDR2 ANQGSEA. CDR3 length: 12 amino acids. The V gene lost 5 bases and the J gene lost 10 bases, with 17 bases spanning the gap. For the CDR3, the DNA is TGCAGCGTTTTAGCCGCCGGCCGGGACTACACCTTC. Residues: CSVLAAGRDYTF.

V and J are TRBV3-1 (or the pseudogene TRBV3-2) and TRBJ2-3; 9 bases are a match to TRBD2. Germline V CDR1 and CDR2: LGHDT, YNNKEL (reference sequence). The CDR3 runs to 13 residues. With 3 bases clipped from V and 6 bases from J, the junction kept 1 base outside the gene matches. For the CDR3, the DNA is TGTGCCAGCAGCCATCTAGCGGGGGATACGCAGTATTTT. It translates to CASSHLAGDTQYF.

In its sample, this clone was seen a few times. This specimen includes other DNA sequences encoding the same CDR3. The chain uses TRBV20-1 and TRBJ2-3, with TRBD2 as a possible D gene (6 bases). The CDR3 is 11 residues long. CDR1 DFQATT and CDR2 SNEGSKA come from the germline V gene (reference sequence). V was pared by 5 bases and J by 3 bases, with 6 bases between. CDR3 DNA sequence: TGCAGTGCTCGGGGGACAGATACGCAGTATTTT. It translates to CSARGTDTQYF.

The rearrangement joins TRBV5-4 to TRBJ2-3; 14 bases agree with TRBD2. Germline trimming cut 0 bases from V and 2 bases from J; bases unmatched to any gene: 2. This CDR3 is 17 amino acids long. In germline, CDR1 is SGHNT, CDR2 YYREEE (reference sequence). The chain's CDR3 is CASSLGTSGGTTDTQYF. The CDR3, as DNA: TGTGCCAGCAGCTTGGGGACTAGCGGGGGGACCACAGATACGCAGTATTTT. Full variable domain (missing parts from reference TRBV5-4 and TRBJ2-3): ETGVTQSPTHLIKTRGQQVTLRCSSQSGHNTVSWYQQALGQGPQFIFQYYREEENGRGNFPPRFSGLQFPNYSSELNVNALELDDSALYLCASSLGTSGGTTDTQYFGPGTRLTVL.

In the case of this clone: The same CDR3 is also encoded by other DNA sequences in this sample. V and J are TRBV18 and TRBJ2-5; possibly TRBD2 for D (5 bases). CDR1 and CDR2 (germline): KGHSH, LQKENI. This CDR3 has 13 amino acids. Trimming took off 3 bases at V and 2 bases at J, with 7 bases between the two ends. The CDR3 loop is CASSPGGQETQYF. The CDR3 bases are TGTGCCAGCTCACCGGGCGGGCAAGAGACCCAGTACTTC. Full variable domain (outside the CDR3, taken from reference TRBV18 and TRBJ2-5): NAGVMQNPRHLVRRRGQEARLRCSPMKGHSHVYWYRQLPEEGLKFMVYLQKENIIDESGMPKERFSAEFPKEGPSILRIQQVVRGDSAAYFCASSPGGQETQYFGPGTRLLVL.

This chain uses TRBV29-1 with TRBJ1-2, with D maybe TRBD1 (6 bases). V was shortened by 6 bases and J by 8 bases, with 13 bases between the two germline ends. The V gene's germline CDR1 is SQVTM and CDR2 ANQGSEA. The CDR3 consists of 11 residues. In DNA, the CDR3 is TGCAGCGTGTACAGGGTCGAGGGCTACACCTTC. The encoded protein is CSVYRVEGYTF.

The chain has TRBV7-2 and TRBJ1-1; 7 bases are a match to TRBD1. This CDR3 spans 15 amino acids. Germline CDR1 SGHTA, CDR2 FQGNSA. The trim removed 0 bases at V and 1 base at J, leaving 2 bases unmatched. CDR3 nucleotides: TGTGCCAGCAGCTTAGCGAGACAGGGGAACACTGAAGCTTTCTTT. Residues: CASSLARQGNTEAFF.

This sequence joins TRBV6-2 or TRBV6-3 and TRBJ2-2; no firm D call. CDR1 and CDR2 (germline): MNHEY, SVGEGT. The V gene lost 4 bases and the J gene lost 5 bases, with 14 bases spanning the gap. The CDR3 totals 15 residues. Here the CDR3 reads CASSWLGLETGELFF. CDR3 nucleotide sequence: TGTGCCAGCAGTTGGTTGGGCCTCGAGACCGGGGAGCTGTTTTTT.

The chain couples TRBV5-1 to TRBJ2-5, with D perhaps matching TRBD1 (6 bases). Deletions cut 0 bases from V and 5 bases from J, with 11 bases between. Germline V gene lookup returns CDR1 SGHRS and CDR2 YFSETQ. This CDR3 comprises 14 residues. The CDR3 protein is CASSLGGLGETQYF. In nucleotides, the CDR3 is TGCGCCAGCAGCTTGGGGGGGCTGGGGGAGACCCAGTACTTC.